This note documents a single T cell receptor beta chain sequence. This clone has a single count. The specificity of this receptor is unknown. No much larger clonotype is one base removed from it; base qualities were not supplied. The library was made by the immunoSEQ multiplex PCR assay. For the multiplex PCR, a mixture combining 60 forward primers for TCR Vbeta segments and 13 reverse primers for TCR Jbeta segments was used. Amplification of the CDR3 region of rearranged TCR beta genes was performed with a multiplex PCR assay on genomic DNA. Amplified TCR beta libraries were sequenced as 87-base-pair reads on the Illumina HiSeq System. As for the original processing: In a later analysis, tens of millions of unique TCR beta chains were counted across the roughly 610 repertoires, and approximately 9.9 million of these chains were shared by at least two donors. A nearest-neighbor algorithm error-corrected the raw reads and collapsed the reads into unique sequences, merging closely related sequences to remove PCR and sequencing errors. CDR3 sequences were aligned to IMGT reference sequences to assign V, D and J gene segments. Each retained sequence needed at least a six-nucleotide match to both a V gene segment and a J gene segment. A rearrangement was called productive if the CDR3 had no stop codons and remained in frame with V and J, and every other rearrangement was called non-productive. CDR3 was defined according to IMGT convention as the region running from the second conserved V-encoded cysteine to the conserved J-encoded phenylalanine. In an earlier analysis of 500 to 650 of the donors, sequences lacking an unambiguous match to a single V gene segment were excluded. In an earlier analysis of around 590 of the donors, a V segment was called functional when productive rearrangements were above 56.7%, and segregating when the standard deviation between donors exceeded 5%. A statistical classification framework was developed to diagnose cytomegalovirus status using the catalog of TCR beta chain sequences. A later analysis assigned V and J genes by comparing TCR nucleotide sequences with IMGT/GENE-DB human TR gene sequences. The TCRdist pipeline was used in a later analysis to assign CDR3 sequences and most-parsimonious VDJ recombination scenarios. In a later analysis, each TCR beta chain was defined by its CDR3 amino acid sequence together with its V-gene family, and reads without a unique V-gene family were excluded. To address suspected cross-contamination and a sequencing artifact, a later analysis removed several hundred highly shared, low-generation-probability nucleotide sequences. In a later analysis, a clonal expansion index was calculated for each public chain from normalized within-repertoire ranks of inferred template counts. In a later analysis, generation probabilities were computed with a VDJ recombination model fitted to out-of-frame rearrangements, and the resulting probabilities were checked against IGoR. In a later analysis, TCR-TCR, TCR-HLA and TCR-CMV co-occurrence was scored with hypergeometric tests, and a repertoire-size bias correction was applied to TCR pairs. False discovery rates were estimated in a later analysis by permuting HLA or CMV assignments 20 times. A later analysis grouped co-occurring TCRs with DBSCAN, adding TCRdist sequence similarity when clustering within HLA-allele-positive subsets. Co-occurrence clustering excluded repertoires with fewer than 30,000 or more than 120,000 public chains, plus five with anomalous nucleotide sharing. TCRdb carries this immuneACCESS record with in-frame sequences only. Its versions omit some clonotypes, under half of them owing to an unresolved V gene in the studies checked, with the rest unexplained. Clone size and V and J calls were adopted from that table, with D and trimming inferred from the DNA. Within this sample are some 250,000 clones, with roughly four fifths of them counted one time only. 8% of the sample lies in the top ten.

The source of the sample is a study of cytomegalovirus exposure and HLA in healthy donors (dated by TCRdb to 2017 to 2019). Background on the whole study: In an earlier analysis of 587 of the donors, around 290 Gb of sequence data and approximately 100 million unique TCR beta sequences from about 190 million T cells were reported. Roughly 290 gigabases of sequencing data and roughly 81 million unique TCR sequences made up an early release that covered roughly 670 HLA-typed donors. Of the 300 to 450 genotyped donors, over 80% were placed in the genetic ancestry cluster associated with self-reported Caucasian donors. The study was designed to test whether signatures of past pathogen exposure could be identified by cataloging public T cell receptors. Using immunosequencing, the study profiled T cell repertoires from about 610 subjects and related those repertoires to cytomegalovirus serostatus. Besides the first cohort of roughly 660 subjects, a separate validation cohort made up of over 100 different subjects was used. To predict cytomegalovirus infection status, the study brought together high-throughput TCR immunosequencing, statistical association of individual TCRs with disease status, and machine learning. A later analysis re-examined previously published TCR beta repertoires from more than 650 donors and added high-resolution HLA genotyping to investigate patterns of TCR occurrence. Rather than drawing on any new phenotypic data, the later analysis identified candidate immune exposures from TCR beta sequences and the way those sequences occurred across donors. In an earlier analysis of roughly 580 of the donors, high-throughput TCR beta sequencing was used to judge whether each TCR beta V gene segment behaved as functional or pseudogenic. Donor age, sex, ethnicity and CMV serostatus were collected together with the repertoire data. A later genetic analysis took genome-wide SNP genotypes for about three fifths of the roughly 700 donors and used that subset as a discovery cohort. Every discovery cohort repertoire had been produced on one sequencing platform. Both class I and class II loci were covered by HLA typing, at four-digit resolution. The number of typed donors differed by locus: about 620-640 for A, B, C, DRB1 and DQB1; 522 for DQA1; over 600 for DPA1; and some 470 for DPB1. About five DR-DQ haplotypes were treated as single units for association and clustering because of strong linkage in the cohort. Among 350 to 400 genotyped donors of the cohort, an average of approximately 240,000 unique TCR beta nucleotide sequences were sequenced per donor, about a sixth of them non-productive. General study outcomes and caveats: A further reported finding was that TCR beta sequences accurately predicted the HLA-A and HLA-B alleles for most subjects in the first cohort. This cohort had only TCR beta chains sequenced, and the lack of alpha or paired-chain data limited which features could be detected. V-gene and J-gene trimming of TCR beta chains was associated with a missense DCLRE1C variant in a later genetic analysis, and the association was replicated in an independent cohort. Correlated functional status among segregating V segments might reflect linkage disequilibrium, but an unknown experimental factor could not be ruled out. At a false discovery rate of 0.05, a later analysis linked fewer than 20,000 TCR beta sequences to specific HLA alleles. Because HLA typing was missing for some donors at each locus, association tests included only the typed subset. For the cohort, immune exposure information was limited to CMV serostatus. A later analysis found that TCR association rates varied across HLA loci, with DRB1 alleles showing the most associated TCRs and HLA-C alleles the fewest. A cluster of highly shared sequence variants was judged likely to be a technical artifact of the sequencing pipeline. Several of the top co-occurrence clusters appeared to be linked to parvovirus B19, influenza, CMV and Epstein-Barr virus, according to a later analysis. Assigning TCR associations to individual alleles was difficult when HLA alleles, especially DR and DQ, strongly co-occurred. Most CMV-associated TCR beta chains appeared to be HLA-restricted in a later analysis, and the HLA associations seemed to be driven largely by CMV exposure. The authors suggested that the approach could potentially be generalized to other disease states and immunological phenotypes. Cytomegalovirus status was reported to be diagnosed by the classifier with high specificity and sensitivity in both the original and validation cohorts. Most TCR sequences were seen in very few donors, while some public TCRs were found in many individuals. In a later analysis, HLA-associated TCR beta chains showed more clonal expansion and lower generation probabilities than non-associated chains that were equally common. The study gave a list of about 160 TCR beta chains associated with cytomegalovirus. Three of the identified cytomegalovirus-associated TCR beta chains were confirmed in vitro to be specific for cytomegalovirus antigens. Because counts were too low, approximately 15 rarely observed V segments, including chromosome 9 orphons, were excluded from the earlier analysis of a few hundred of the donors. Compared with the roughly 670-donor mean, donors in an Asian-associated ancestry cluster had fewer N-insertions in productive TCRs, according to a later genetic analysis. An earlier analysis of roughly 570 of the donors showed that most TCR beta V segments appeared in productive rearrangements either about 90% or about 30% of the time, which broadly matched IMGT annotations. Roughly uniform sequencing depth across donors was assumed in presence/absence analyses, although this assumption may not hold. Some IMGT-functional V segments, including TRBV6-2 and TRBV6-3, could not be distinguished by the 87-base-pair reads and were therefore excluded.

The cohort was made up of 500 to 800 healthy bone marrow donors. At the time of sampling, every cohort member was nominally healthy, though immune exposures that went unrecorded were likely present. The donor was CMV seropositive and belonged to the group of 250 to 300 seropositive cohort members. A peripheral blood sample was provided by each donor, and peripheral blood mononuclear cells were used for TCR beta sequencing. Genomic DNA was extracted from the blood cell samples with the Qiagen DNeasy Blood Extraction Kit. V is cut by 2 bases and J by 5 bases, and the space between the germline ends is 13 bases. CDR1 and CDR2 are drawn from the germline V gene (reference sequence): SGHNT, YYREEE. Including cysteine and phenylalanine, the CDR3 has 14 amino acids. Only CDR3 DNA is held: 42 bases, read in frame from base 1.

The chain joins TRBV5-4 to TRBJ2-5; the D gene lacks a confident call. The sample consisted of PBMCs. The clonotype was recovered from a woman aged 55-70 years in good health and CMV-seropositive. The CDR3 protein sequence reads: CASSFSQRIETQYF. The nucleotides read TGTGCCAGCAGCTTTAGTCAGAGGATCGAGACCCAGTACTTC.